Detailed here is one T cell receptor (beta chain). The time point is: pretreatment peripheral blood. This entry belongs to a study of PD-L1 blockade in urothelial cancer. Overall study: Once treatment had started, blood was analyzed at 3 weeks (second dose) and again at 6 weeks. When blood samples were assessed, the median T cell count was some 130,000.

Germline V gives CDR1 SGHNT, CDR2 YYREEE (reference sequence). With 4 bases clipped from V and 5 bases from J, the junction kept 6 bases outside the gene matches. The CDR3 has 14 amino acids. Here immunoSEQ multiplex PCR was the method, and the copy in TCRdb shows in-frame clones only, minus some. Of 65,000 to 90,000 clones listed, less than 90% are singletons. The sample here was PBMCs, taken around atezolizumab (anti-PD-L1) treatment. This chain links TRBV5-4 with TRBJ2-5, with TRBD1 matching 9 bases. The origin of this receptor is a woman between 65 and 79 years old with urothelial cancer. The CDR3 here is CASSGKQGAETQYF. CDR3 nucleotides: TGTGCCAGCAGCGGAAAACAGGGGGCCGAGACCCAGTACTTC.